This is a list of T cell receptor beta chains from one sample in a study of blood T cells in healthy people across ages. One entry per CDR3 protein, called by TCRdb with MiXCR from the 5' RACE reads. This table has some 640,000 distinct CDR3 sequences, roughly 49% appearing once. The sequencing sample was made of blood. The receptors originated from a woman between 55 and 75 years old in good health. Each CDR3 is given with its conserved first and last residue. The order of the fields is J gene, V gene, CDR3 length, CDR3 protein.

TRBJ1-4 TRBV25-1 15 CASSEWAGSNEKLFF
TRBJ2-1 TRBV7-2 16 CASSLRLAGGYNEQFF
TRBJ1-2 TRBV5-1 13 CASSPGERYGYTF
TRBJ2-5 TRBV15 12 CATSRVLETQYF
TRBJ1-1 TRBV20-1 13 CSARQGQNTEAFF
TRBJ2-3 TRBV12-3/TRBV12-4 15 CASSLRGATTDTQYF
TRBJ2-5 TRBV11-2 13 CASSPLLQETQYF
TRBJ2-3 TRBV9 14 CASSVVSDSDTQYF
TRBJ2-4 TRBV7-2 15 CASSLTQIAKNIQYF
TRBJ2-3 TRBV28 14 CASSFKQETDTQYF
TRBJ1-3 TRBV5-1 16 CASSLPQSISGNTIYF
TRBJ1-2 TRBV7-2 15 CASSPASQGNYGYTF
TRBJ2-7 TRBV9 15 CASSPFWGNPYEQYF
TRBJ1-6 TRBV20-1 16 CSAMDGKSSYNSPLHF
TRBJ2-1 TRBV6-2/TRBV6-3 15 CASRPTGGLYNEQFF
TRBJ1-5 TRBV20-1 15 CSARDPRTGDQPQHF
NA TRBV25-1 14 CASSVGGGGYEQYF
TRBJ2-7 TRBV6-2/TRBV6-3 15 CASSYRDSKAYEQYF
TRBJ1-4 TRBV5-1 15 CASSSRTGGYEKPFF
TRBJ2-5 TRBV20-1 11 CSVAGGSQQYF
TRBJ2-7 TRBV5-4 13 CASSEGTAYEQYF
TRBJ1-1 TRBV24-1 14 CATSVGGMGTEAFF
TRBJ2-3 TRBV7-2 12 CASSSTGYTQYF
TRBJ2-2 TRBV10-3 14 CAIRAGVRTGELFF
TRBJ2-3 TRBV20-1 14 CSARNSGSSDTQYF
TRBJ1-4 TRBV7-2 15 CASSLATGVGEKLFF
TRBJ2-1 TRBV20-1 15 CSAGLVEPSYNEQFF